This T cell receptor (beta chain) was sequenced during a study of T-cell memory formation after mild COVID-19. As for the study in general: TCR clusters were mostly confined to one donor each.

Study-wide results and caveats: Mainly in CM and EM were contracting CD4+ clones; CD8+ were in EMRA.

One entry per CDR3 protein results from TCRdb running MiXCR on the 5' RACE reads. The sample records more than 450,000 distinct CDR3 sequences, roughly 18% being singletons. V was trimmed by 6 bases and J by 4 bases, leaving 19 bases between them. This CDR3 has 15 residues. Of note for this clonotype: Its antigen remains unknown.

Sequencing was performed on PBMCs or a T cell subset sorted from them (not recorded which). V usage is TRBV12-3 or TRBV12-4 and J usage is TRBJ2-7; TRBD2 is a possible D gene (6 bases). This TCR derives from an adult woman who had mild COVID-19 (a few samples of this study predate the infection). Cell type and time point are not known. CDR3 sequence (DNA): TGTGCCAGCAGCCCAGGGAGGTGGACGACTTACGAGCAGTACTTC. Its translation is CASSPGRWTTYEQYF.